These T cell receptor beta chains were read from a single sample in a study of T cell changes during pregnancy in multiple sclerosis. Using immunoSEQ multiplex PCR, the repertoire was profiled, and TCRdb retains in-frame clones only, with some absent. The data contain 58,000 or so clones, about 90% of them singletons. Sequencing was performed on CD4+ T cells from peripheral blood mononuclear cells, taken in the third trimester of pregnancy. The receptors derive from a female donor with multiple sclerosis, enrolled in a pregnancy study. Both conserved end residues are part of each CDR3. D genes are given only for firm matches.

cdr3_nt	cdr3_aa	d_call	j_call	v_call
TGTGCCAGCAGGGCACTGCAGGGAACCGGGGAGCTGTTTTTT	CASRALQGTGELFF	NA	TRBJ2-2	TRBV11-2
TGTGCCAGCAGCCAAGTACAGGGGGTGAGCGGAGCTTTCTTT	CASSQVQGVSGAFF	TRBD1	TRBJ1-1	TRBV14
TGTGCCAGCAGCGGGGAGAGAACGGCAAATACGCAGTATTTT	CASSGERTANTQYF	NA	TRBJ2-3	TRBV7-9
TGTGCCAGCAGCCCCGAGGTCGGTTTGAACACTGAAGCTTTCTTT	CASSPEVGLNTEAFF	NA	TRBJ1-1	TRBV5-8
TGTGCCAGCAGCGTAGCCACAGGGTCCTACGAGCAGTACTTC	CASSVATGSYEQYF	NA	TRBJ2-7	TRBV9
TGCGCCAGCAGCCCGGGGTTAGCTAACACCGGGGAGCTGTTTTTT	CASSPGLANTGELFF	NA	TRBJ2-2	TRBV5-1
TGTGCCAGCAGCCCCAGACAGGGGGGGAACGAGCAGTACTTC	CASSPRQGGNEQYF	TRBD1	TRBJ2-7	TRBV14
TGTGCCAGCAGTGAAGAGGGGAGGGCTTCACCCCTCCACTTT	CASSEEGRASPLHF	NA	TRBJ1-6	TRBV2
TGTGCCAGCAGTGGTCTGGAGATGAACACTGAAGCTTTCTTT	CASSGLEMNTEAFF	NA	TRBJ1-1	TRBV2
TGTGCCACCAGCAGAGATCGCTCCGGGGGCTACGAGCAGTACTTC	CATSRDRSGGYEQYF	NA	TRBJ2-7	TRBV15
TGTGCCAGCAGGGAGAGTGACAGGGCCAGGGAGACCCAGTACTTC	CASRESDRARETQYF	TRBD1	TRBJ2-5	TRBV5-4
TGTGCCAGCAGCTCTGAGAGGTGGCGGGGTACCGGGGAGCTGTTTTTT	CASSSERWRGTGELFF	NA	TRBJ2-2	TRBV7-9
TGCGCCAGCAGCACGGGGACTAGCGGCACCCGGACAGATACGCAGTATTTT	CASSTGTSGTRTDTQYF	TRBD2	TRBJ2-3	TRBV5-1
TGTGCCAGCAGCCTCGAGCCGGGACAGCACTACGAGCAGTACTTC	CASSLEPGQHYEQYF	TRBD1	TRBJ2-7	TRBV2
TGCGCCAGCAGCGTGGACTATCGGGAGACCCAGTACTTC	CASSVDYRETQYF	NA	TRBJ2-5	TRBV5-1
TGTGCCAGCAATGGAGACACCGGGGAGCTGTTTTTT	CASNGDTGELFF	NA	TRBJ2-2	TRBV6-1
TGTGCCAGCAGCGTAGAAGGGGGCGCGGATCAGCCCCAGCATTTT	CASSVEGGADQPQHF	TRBD1	TRBJ1-5	TRBV9
TGTGCCAGCAGCTTCAGGGGCTCCAAAAACATTCAGTACTTC	CASSFRGSKNIQYF	NA	TRBJ2-4	TRBV7-2
TGTGCCAGCAGCCGTCGGACAGGGTGGGATACTGAAGCTTTCTTT	CASSRRTGWDTEAFF	TRBD1	TRBJ1-1	TRBV14
TGTGCCAGCAGCGCTGATCTAGCGGCAGAGACCCAGTACTTC	CASSADLAAETQYF	TRBD2	TRBJ2-5	TRBV7-2